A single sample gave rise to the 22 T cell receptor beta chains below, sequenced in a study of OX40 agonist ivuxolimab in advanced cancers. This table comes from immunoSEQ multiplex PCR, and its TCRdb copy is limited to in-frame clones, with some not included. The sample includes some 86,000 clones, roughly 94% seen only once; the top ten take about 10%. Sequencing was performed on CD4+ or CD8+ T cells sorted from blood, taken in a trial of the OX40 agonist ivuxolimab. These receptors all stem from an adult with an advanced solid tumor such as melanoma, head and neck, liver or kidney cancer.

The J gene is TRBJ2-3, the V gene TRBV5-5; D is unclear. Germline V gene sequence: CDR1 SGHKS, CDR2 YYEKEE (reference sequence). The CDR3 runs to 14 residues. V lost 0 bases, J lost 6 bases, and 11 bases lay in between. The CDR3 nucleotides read TGTGCCAGCAGCTTGGTTTCAATGTGGGATACGCAGTATTTT. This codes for CASSLVSMWDTQYF.

CDR3 DNA: TGTGCCAGCAGCTTGACGGGTGAAAACACTGAAGCTTTCTTT. Protein product: CASSLTGENTEAFF. The gene calls are TRBV5-6 and TRBJ1-1; no reliable D call. Trimming removed 1 base from V and 2 bases from J, with 9 bases in between. The CDR3 is 14 residues long. Germline CDR1 and CDR2: SGHDT and YYEEEE.

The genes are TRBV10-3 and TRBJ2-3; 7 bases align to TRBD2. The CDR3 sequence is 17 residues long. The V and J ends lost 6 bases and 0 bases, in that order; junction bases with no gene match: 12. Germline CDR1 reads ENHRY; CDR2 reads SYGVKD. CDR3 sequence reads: CAIRKSDGEGSTDTQYF. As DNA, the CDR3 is TGTGCCATCAGGAAATCAGACGGGGAGGGTAGCACAGATACGCAGTATTTT.

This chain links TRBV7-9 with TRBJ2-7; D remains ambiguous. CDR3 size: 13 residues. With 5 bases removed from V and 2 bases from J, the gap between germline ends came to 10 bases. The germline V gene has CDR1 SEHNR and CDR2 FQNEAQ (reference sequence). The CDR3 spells CASSPTQPYEQYF. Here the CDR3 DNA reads TGTGCCAGCAGCCCAACTCAGCCCTACGAGCAGTACTTC.

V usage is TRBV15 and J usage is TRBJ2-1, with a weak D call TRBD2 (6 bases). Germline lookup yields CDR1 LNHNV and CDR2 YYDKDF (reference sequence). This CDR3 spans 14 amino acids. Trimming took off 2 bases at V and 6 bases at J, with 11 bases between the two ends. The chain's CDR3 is CATSRPPGSNEQFF. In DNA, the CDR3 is TGTGCCACCAGCAGACCACCCGGGAGCAATGAGCAGTTCTTC.

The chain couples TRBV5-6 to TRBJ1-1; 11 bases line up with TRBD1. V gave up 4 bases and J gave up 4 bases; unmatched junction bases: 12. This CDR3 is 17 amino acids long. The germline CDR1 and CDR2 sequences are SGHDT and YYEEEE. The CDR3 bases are TGTGCCAGCAGCAACCCAGGACAGGGGGCACCGGTCACTGAAGCTTTCTTT. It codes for CASSNPGQGAPVTEAFF.

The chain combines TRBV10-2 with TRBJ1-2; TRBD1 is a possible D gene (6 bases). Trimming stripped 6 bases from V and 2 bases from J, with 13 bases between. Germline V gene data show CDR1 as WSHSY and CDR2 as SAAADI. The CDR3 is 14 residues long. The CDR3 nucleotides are TGCGCCAGCAGCCAGGGACATCGAAACTATGGCTACACCTTC. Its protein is CASSQGHRNYGYTF.

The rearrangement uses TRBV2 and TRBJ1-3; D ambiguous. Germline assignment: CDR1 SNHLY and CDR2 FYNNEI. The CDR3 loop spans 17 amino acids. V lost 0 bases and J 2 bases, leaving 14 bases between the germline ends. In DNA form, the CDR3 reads TGTGCCAGCAGTGAAGCGCTTCATGGCATTCCTGGAAACACCATATATTTT. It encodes CASSEALHGIPGNTIYF.

This CDR3 is CASSVGEGTYSYEQYF. The CDR3 coding sequence is TGTGCCAGCAGCGTAGGGGAGGGGACTTACTCCTACGAGCAGTACTTC. V and J are TRBV9 and TRBJ2-7; the match to TRBD2 covers 7 bases. There are 16 residues in the CDR3. V dropped 0 bases and J dropped 0; count of bases not matched to a gene: 6. Germline V gives CDR1 SGDLS, CDR2 YYNGEE.

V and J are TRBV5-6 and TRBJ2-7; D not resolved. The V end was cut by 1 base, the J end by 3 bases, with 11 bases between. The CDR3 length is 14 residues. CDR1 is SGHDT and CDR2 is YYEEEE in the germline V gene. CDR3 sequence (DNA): TGTGCCAGCAGCTTGACACAGCGCAACTACGAGCAGTACTTC. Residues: CASSLTQRNYEQYF.

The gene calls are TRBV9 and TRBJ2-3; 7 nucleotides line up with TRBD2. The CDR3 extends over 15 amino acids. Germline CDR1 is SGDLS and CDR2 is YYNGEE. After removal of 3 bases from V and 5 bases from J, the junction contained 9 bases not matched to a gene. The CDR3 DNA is TGTGCCAGCAGCGCCCCTAGCGGAGGGCTAGATACGCAGTATTTT. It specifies CASSAPSGGLDTQYF.

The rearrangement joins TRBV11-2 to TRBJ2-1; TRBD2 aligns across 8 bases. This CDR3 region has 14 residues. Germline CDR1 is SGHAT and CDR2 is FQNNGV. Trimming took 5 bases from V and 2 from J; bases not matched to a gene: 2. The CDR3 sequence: CASSTSGAYNEQFF. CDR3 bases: TGTGCCAGCAGCACTAGCGGTGCCTACAATGAGCAGTTCTTC.

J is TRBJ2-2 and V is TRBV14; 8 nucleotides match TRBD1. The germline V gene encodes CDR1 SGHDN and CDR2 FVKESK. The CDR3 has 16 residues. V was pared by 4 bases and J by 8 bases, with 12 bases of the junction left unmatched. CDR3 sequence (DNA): TGTGCCAGCAGCCCTCTGGACAGGGCCGTTCCGGGGGAGCTGTTTTTT. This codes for CASSPLDRAVPGELFF. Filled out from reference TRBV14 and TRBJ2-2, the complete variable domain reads EAGVTQFPSHSVIEKGQTVTLRCDPISGHDNLYWYRRVMGKEIKFLLHFVKESKQDESGMPNNRFLAERTGGTYSTLKVQPAELEDSGVYFCASSPLDRAVPGELFFGEGSRLTVL.

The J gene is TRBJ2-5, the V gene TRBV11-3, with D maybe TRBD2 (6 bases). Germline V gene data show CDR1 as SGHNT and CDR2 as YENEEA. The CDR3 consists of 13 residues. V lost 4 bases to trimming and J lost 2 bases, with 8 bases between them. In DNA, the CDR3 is TGTGCCAGCAGCTCCCGGGAGCAAGAGACCCAGTACTTC. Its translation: CASSSREQETQYF. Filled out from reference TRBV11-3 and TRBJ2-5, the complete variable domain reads EAGVVQSPRYKIIEKKQPVAFWCNPISGHNTLYWYLQNLGQGPELLIRYENEEAVDDSQLPKDRFSAERLKGVDSTLKIQPAELGDSAVYLCASSSREQETQYFGPGTRLLVL.

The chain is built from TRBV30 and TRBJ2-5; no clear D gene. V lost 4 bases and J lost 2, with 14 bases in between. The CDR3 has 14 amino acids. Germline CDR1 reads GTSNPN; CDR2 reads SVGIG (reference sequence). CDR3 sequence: CAWTRTVGQETQYF. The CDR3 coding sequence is TGTGCCTGGACCCGCACCGTGGGACAAGAGACCCAGTACTTC.

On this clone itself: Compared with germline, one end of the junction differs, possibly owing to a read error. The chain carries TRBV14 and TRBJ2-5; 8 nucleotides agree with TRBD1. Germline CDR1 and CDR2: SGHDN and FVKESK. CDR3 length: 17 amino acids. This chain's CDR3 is CASSEDWRRQGRETQYF. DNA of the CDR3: TGTGCCAGCAGCGAAGATTGGCGGCGACAGGGGAGAGAGACCCAGTACTTC.

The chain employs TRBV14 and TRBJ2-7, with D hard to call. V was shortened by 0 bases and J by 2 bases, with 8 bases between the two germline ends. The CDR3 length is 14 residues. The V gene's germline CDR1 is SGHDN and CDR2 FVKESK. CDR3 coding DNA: TGTGCCAGCAGCCAAGAAGGCGGACCCTACGAGCAGTACTTC. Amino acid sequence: CASSQEGGPYEQYF.

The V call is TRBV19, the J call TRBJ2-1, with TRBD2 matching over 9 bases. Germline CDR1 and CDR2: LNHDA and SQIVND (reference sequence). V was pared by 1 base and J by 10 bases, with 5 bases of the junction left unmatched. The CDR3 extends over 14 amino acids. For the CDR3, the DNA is TGTGCCAGTAGTATAGGACTAGCGGAAATCGAGCAGTTCTTC. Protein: CASSIGLAEIEQFF.

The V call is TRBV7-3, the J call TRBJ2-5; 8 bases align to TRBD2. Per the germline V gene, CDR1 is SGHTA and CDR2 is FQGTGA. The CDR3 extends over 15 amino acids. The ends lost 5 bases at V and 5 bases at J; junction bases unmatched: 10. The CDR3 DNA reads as TGTGCCAGCAGCGAAAATGGACTAGCTTCGGAGACCCAGTACTTC. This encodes CASSENGLASETQYF.

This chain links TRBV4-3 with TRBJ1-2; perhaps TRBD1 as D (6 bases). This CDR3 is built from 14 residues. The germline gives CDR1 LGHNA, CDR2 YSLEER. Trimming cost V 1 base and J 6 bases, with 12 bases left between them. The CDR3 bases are TGCGCCAGCAGCCAAGGGGGGGCAGATCATGGCTACACCTTC. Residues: CASSQGGADHGYTF.

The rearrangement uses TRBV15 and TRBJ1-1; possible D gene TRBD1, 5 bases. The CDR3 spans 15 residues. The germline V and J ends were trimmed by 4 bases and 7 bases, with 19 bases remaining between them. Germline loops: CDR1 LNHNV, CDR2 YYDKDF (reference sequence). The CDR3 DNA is TGTGCCACCAGCAAAAACCCAGGGTGGGGTGGTGAAGCTTTCTTT. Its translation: CATSKNPGWGGEAFF. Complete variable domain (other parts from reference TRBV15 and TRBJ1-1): DAMVIQNPRYQVTQFGKPVTLSCSQTLNHNVMYWYQQKSSQAPKLLFHYYDKDFNNEADTPDNFQSRRPNTSFCFLDIRSPGLGDTAMYLCATSKNPGWGGEAFFGQGTRLTVV.

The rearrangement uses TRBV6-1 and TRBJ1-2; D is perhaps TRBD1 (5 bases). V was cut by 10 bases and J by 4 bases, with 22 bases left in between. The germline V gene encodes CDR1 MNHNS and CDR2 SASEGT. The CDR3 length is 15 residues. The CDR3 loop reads CATTVDPSGGYGYTF. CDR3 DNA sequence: TGTGCCACCACCGTTGATCCTTCGGGGGGCTATGGCTACACCTTC.